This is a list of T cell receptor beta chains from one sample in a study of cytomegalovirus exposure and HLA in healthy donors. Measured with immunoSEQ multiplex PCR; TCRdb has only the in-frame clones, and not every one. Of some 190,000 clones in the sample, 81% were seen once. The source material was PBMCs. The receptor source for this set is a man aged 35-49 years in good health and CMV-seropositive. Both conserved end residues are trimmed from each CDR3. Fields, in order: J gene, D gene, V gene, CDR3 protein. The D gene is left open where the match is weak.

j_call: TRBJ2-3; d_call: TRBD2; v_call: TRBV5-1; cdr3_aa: ASSLGRDYPTDTQY
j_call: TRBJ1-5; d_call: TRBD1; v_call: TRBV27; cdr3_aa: ASSTTGGGNQPQH
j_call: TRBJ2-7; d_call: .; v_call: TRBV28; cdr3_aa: ASRPRLSSYEQY
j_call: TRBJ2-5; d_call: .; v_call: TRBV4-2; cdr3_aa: ASSQAGAGRTQETQY
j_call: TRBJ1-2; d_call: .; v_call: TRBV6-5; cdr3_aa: ASSYRNREGYT
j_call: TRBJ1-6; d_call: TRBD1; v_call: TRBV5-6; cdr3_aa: ASSLGQVGSPLH
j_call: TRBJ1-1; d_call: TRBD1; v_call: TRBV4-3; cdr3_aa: ASSHLPGQGNTEAF
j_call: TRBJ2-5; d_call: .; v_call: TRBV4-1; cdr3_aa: ASSLALADQETQY
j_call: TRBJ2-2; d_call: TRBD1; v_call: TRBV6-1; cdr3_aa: ASSKPPGQGEELF
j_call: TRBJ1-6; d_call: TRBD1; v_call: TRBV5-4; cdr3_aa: ASSPQGQYNSPLH
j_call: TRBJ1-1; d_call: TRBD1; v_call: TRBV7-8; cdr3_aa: ASSTTGVNTEAF